This TCR beta chain derives from a study of cytomegalovirus exposure and HLA in healthy donors. Study-wide points: Later work associated 16,951 TCR beta sequences with HLA alleles at 0.05 false discovery rate. Earlier analysis found most TCR beta V segments productive about 90% or about 30% of the time.

The ends were cut back, 5 bases at V and 2 bases at J, with 18 bases in the middle. CDR3 length: 16 amino acids. Germline V gene lookup returns CDR1 PRHDT and CDR2 FYEKMQ (reference sequence). A multiplex PCR was run with 60 Vbeta primers and 13 Jbeta primers. The authors' processing: About 12 million of the 80 million or so unique TCR beta chains counted in a later analysis were shared. Generated by immunoSEQ multiplex PCR, the TCRdb table keeps only in-frame clones and is missing some. V, J and clone size are those of that table, while D and trimming were read from the DNA. Seen here are about 130,000 clones, 70% to 85% observed once, and the top ten hold around 2.5%. About this clone: Its antigen is undetermined.

Sequencing was done on a sample of PBMCs. This chain joins TRBV13 and TRBJ2-5; D unresolved. The receptor was derived from a boy between 2 and 10 years old in good health and CMV-seronegative. The CDR3 region is CASSHSDFDEQETQYF. CDR3 sequence (DNA): TGTGCCAGCAGCCACTCAGACTTCGATGAGCAAGAGACCCAGTACTTC.